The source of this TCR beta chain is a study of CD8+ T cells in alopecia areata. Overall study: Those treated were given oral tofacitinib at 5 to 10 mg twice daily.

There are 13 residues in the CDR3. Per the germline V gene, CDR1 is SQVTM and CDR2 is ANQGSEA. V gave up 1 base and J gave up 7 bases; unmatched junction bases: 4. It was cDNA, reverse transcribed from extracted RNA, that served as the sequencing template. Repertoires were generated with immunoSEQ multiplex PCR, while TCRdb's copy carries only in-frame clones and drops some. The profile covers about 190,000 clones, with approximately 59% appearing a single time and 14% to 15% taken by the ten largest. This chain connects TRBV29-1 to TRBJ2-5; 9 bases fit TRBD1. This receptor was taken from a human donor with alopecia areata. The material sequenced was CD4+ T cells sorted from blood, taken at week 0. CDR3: CSVEGTGVGTQYF. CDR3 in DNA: TGCAGCGTTGAAGGGACAGGGGTTGGGACCCAGTACTTC.